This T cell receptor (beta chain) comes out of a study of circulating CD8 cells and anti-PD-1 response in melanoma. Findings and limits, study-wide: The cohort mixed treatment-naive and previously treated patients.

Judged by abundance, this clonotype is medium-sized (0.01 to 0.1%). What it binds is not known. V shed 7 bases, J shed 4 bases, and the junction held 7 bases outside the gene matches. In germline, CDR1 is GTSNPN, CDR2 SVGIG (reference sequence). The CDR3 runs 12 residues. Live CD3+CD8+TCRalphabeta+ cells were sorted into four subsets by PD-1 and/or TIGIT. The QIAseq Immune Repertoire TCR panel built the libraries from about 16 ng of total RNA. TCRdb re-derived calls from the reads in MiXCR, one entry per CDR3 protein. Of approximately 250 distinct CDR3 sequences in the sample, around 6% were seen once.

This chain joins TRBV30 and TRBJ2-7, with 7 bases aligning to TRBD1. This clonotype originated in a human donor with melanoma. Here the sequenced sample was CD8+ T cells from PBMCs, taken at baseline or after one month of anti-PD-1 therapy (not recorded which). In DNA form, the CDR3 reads TGTGCCTACCGGGACAGCTTTTACGAGCAGTACTTC. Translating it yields CAYRDSFYEQYF.